The 13 T cell receptor beta chains in this list originate from one sample, sequenced in a study of T cells generated in artificial thymic organoids. TCRalpha and TCRbeta libraries were amplified separately by semi-nested PCR with TRAC or TRBC reverse primers. TCRdb passed the 5' RACE reads through MiXCR, listing each CDR3 protein once. The sample lists some 2,300 distinct CDR3 sequences, about 11% occurring once. Sequencing was carried out using naive CD8+ T cells from the thymus. Subset here: CD3+TCRalphabeta+CD8SP T cells; for blood, CD45RO-CCR7+ naive CD8+ T cells. The receptors shown here come from a human donor who gave cord blood stem cells for thymic organoid culture, a cardiac surgery patient who gave postnatal thymus, or a blood donor (not recorded which).

Judged by abundance, this clonotype is medium-sized. This chain connects TRBV29-1 to TRBJ1-4; possibly TRBD1 for D (6 bases). This CDR3 region has 13 residues. The V and J ends lost 4 bases and 10 bases respectively, with 16 bases between them. Germline loops: CDR1 SQVTM, CDR2 ANQGSEA. The CDR3 reads CSVVLLQGPKLFF. CDR3 coding DNA: TGCAGCGTTGTGCTCTTACAGGGACCAAAACTGTTTTTT.

Sample share makes this clonotype medium-sized. The rearrangement joins TRBV5-5 to TRBJ2-3; 8 bases are a match to TRBD2. Germline CDR1 and CDR2: SGHKS and YYEKEE (reference sequence). Trimming at V came to 4 bases and at J to 6 bases, leaving 13 bases not matched to a gene. The CDR3 totals 16 residues. The CDR3 here is CASSGSPGLVGDTQYF. Written as DNA, the CDR3 is TGTGCCAGCAGCGGTTCCCCGGGACTAGTAGGGGATACGCAGTATTTT.

The gene calls are TRBV4-1 and TRBJ2-7, with TRBD1 matching over 7 bases. CDR3 size: 14 residues. Trimming cost V 4 bases and J 4 bases; bases outside gene matches: 7. In germline, CDR1 is MGHRA, CDR2 YSYEKL. CDR3 region: CASSPLSGGYEQYV. CDR3 sequence (DNA): TGCGCCAGCAGCCCTCTTTCAGGGGGATACGAGCAGTACGTC.

This clonotype is medium-sized. The chain uses TRBV7-9 and TRBJ1-2; D possibly corresponds to TRBD1 (5 bases). Germline CDR1 SEHNR, CDR2 FQNEAQ (reference sequence). Deletions cut 3 bases from V and 4 bases from J, with 9 bases between. The CDR3 has 13 residues. The CDR3 spells CASSFRQIYGYTF. In DNA form, the CDR3 reads TGTGCCAGCAGCTTTCGACAGATCTATGGCTACACCTTC.

By share, this clonotype ranks as medium-sized. This sequence joins TRBV24-1 and TRBJ2-4; D is tentatively TRBD1 or TRBD2 (5 bases each). The V gene's germline CDR1 is KGHDR and CDR2 SFDVKD. The CDR3 contains 14 residues. V was cut by 1 base and J by 8 bases, with 11 bases left in between. CDR3 sequence reads: CATSDFEGKDIQYF. For the CDR3, the DNA is TGTGCCACCAGTGATTTCGAGGGGAAGGACATTCAGTACTTC.

This clonotype is labeled as large. The chain couples TRBV11-2 to TRBJ2-5; a possible D gene is TRBD1 (6 bases). V was shortened by 4 bases and J by 3 bases, with 15 bases between the two germline ends. Germline loops: CDR1 SGHAT, CDR2 FQNNGV. This CDR3 is 15 amino acids long. This chain's CDR3 is CASSSPGTNKETQYF. CDR3 nucleotide sequence: TGTGCCAGCAGCTCCCCCGGGACAAATAAAGAGACCCAGTACTTC. Drawing the rest from reference TRBV11-2 and TRBJ2-5, the complete variable domain is EAGVAQSPRYKIIEKRQSVAFWCNPISGHATLYWYQQILGQGPKLLIQFQNNGVVDDSQLPKDRFSAERLKGVDSTLKIQPAKLEDSAVYLCASSSPGTNKETQYFGPGTRLLVL.

This clonotype is medium-sized. This sequence joins TRBV5-4 and TRBJ2-1, with 12 bases fitting TRBD2. This CDR3 has 15 residues. Germline V gene data show CDR1 as SGHNT and CDR2 as YYREEE (reference sequence). Unmatched junction bases numbered 6, after V lost 2 bases and J lost 9 bases. The CDR3 DNA reads as TGTGCCAGCAGCTTCTCTACTAGCGGGAGGAGTGAGCAGTTCTTC. Translation gives CASSFSTSGRSEQFF.

Comments on this clonotype: The junction departs from the called germline gene at one end, perhaps through a read error. The chain's CDR3 is CAGRWGQGSSPNTEAFF. Written as DNA, the CDR3 is TGTGCCGGCAGATGGGGGCAGGGTAGTTCTCCGAACACTGAAGCTTTCTTT. The gene calls are TRBV11-2 and TRBJ1-1; TRBD1 is a possible D gene (6 bases). Germline lookup yields CDR1 SGHAT and CDR2 FQNNGV. The CDR3 is 17 residues long.

This clonotype rates as medium-sized. This rearrangement joins TRBV20-1 to TRBJ2-5; D remains unclear. The CDR3 runs to 12 residues. Germline CDR1 reads DFQATT; CDR2 reads SNEGSKA (reference sequence). Trimming took off 4 bases at V and 3 bases at J, with 9 bases between the two ends. CDR3: CSAMLAKETQYF. The CDR3 DNA follows: TGCAGTGCTATGTTGGCCAAAGAGACCCAGTACTTC.

J is TRBJ2-3 and V is TRBV5-1, with 8 bases matching TRBD1. This CDR3 region has 14 residues. In germline, CDR1 is SGHRS, CDR2 YFSETQ. V trimming: 6 bases; J trimming: 5 bases; junction bases outside the gene matches: 8. The CDR3 sequence is CASTFGTGRDTQYF. In nucleotides, the CDR3 is TGCGCCAGCACCTTCGGGACAGGCAGAGATACGCAGTATTTT.

Within the sample, this clonotype is medium-sized. The gene calls are TRBV5-6 and TRBJ2-6; D is uncertain. CDR3 length: 16 amino acids. Germline lookup yields CDR1 SGHDT and CDR2 YYEEEE. The V end lost 4 bases, the J end lost 4 bases, and 15 bases lay between the germline ends. The CDR3 spells CASSPPVVKGANVLTF. CDR3 DNA: TGTGCCAGCAGCCCACCGGTTGTTAAAGGGGCCAACGTCCTGACTTTC.

This chain uses TRBV4-1 with TRBJ2-2, with a possible D match to TRBD2 (6 bases). Trimming left V 2 bases short and J 8 bases short, with 21 bases between. Looked up from germline, CDR1 is MGHRA and CDR2 is YSYEKL. CDR3 length equals 17 residues. Written as DNA, the CDR3 is TGCGCCAGCAGCCAAATGTCATGGGGGGTGTCGTGGGGGGAGCTGTTTTTT. It yields the protein CASSQMSWGVSWGELFF.

The rearrangement joins TRBV4-2 to TRBJ2-7; TRBD1 aligns across 9 bases. The CDR3 runs to 15 residues. Unmatched junction bases numbered 3, after V lost 0 bases and J lost 3 bases. Germline V gene sequence: CDR1 LGHNA, CDR2 YNFKEQ. CDR3 amino acids: CASSQETGGSYEQYF. The CDR3 bases are TGTGCCAGCAGCCAAGAGACAGGGGGTAGCTACGAGCAGTACTTC.